This T cell receptor (beta chain) was sequenced for a study of T cells in Graves' hyperthyroidism and ophthalmopathy. This clonotype was recorded many times. Its antigen is unidentified. TCR beta CDR3 region amplification was performed from RNA transcripts. When the TCR CDR3 underwent first-round RT-PCR, the HTBI primer set was used. One entry per CDR3 protein results from TCRdb running MiXCR on the multiplex PCR reads. Among 550,000 to 650,000 distinct CDR3 sequences, approximately 15% were seen once, and the ten largest hold 11% to 15%. With a duration under 2 months, the hyperthyroidism was newly diagnosed in patients aged 18 to 65. The CDR3 runs to 15 residues. CDR1 and CDR2 (germline): MNHNS, SASEGT. V shed 6 bases and J 1 base; nucleotides not matched to a gene: 5. The study's findings and limits: It was a median approximately 6.9 months before onset that the model predicted ophthalmopathy. Researchers found most expanded thyroid clonotypes above 0.001 in blood as well.

The source material was blood. The V gene is TRBV6-1, the J gene TRBJ2-7; TRBD2 agrees at 11 bases. This TCR came from a woman aged 40-49 years with Graves' hyperthyroidism. The CDR3 is CASSKTSGTSYEQYF. DNA of the CDR3: TGTGCCAGCAGCAAGACTAGCGGGACTTCCTACGAGCAGTACTTC.